This T cell receptor beta chain was identified in a study of regulatory T cells in long-lasting Graves disease. At the level of the study: By definition, persistent Graves' disease involved antithyroid drugs for over 5 years alongside positive TSH receptor antibodies. Broader study findings: Comparison showed that persistent patients shared more public clonotypes (about 2,700) than new patients (over 950).

This clonotype was detected ten times or more. Its antigen is as yet unknown. Trimming at V came to 6 bases and at J to 4 bases, leaving 8 bases not matched to a gene. Germline-derived CDR1 and CDR2 are MNHNS and SASEGT. The length of the CDR3 is 14 residues. Arm-PCR with iRepertoire HTBI primers amplified the CDR3 regions for these TCR beta libraries. TCRdb used MiXCR to reprocess the multiplex PCR reads, holding one entry per CDR3 protein. The table lists some 470,000 distinct CDR3 sequences, under 25% of them singletons. As for time point: persistent/refractory GD, antithyroid drugs over 5 years with positive TRAb. From PBMCs, RNA was extracted and then used to make the TCR library. American Thyroid Association guidelines defined Graves' disease diagnosis. From each patient, about 8.3 milliliters of peripheral blood was drawn and collected into an EDTA anticoagulant tube.

This chain connects TRBV6-1 to TRBJ1-2; 7 bases are shared with TRBD1. The sequencing here drew on peripheral blood mononuclear cells (PBMCs), taken when the disease was refractory, from a patient treated with antithyroid drugs. The clonotype comes from a female donor with Graves disease. Here the CDR3 DNA reads TGTGCCAGCAGGGAAACAGGGGAGGGCTATGGCTACACCTTC. Its translation is CASRETGEGYGYTF.